These T cell receptor beta chains were read from a single sample in a study of siplizumab effects on memory and regulatory T cells. Only in-frame clones appear in the TCRdb table, and some are missing; sequencing was by immunoSEQ multiplex PCR. The sample has some 100,000 clones; roughly 93% are singletons. Source material: CD8+ T cells sorted from blood. The receptors originated from a human donor in good health. Both conserved end residues are part of each CDR3. D genes are given only for firm matches. Not all rows give a size; the values are once, few, many and, for expanded clones, a class.

d_gene,abundance,j_gene,v_gene,CDR3nt,CDR3aa
.,.,TRBJ2-7,TRBV7-9,TGTGCCAGCACCTCCTTACTTTACTCCTACGAGCAGTACTTC,CASTSLLYSYEQYF
TRBD1,.,TRBJ2-3,TRBV4-1,TGCGCCAGCACTACAGGGGGCGCGGCAGATACGCAGTATTTT,CASTTGGAADTQYF
.,once,TRBJ2-7,TRBV27,TGTGCCAGCAGTTTGGTGGGGGCTTTCTCCTACGAGCAGTACTTC,CASSLVGAFSYEQYF
TRBD2,.,TRBJ2-5,TRBV4-1,TGCGCCAGCAGCCAAGATAGGGAAACTAGCGGGGCCCTACGGGGGGAGACCCAGTACTTC,CASSQDRETSGALRGETQYF
.,.,TRBJ2-1,TRBV28,TGTGCCAGCAGTCCCGGGGGCTATGAGCAGTTCTTC,CASSPGGYEQFF
.,.,TRBJ2-5,TRBV19,TGTGCCAGTAGTAGGGTTGACAGGAGGCAAGAGACCCAGTACTTC,CASSRVDRRQETQYF
TRBD1,.,TRBJ2-2,TRBV27,TGTGCCAGCATGGCCGGGACAGTTAACACCGGGGAGCTGTTTTTT,CASMAGTVNTGELFF
.,once,TRBJ1-1,TRBV12-5,TGTGCTAGTGGTTGGGAAGCTCGAAGACAAAGTGGTATGACTGAAGCTTTCTTT,CASGWEARRQSGMTEAFF
.,.,TRBJ2-2,TRBV4-1,TGCGCCAGCAGCCATAGCGATACCGGGGAGCTGTTTTTT,CASSHSDTGELFF
.,.,TRBJ2-3,TRBV9,TGTGCCAGCAGCTTAGGAGGGGGCGGTAGCACAGATACGCAGTATTTT,CASSLGGGGSTDTQYF
.,.,TRBJ1-1,TRBV7-2,TGTGCCAGCAGCTTAGCGACGCTGGGCGCTGAAGCTTTCTTT,CASSLATLGAEAFF
TRBD2,.,TRBJ2-7,TRBV19,TGTGCCAGTAGTATTGCAGCGGGGCAGTCCTACCACGAGCAGTACTTC,CASSIAAGQSYHEQYF
TRBD2,.,TRBJ2-5,TRBV7-9,TGTGCCAGCAGCTCCCGACTAGCGGGAGGCCCGTATCAAGAGACCCAGTACTTC,CASSSRLAGGPYQETQYF
.,.,TRBJ1-5,TRBV27,TGTGCCAGCAGTTTAAGTGTGTCGCTTAATCAGCCCCAGCATTTT,CASSLSVSLNQPQHF
.,.,TRBJ1-1,TRBV4-1,TGCGCCAGCAGCCTCCTACACGGGGGTGGGACTGAAGCTTTCTTT,CASSLLHGGGTEAFF
.,.,TRBJ2-3,TRBV5-1,TGCGCCAGCAGCTTGTTTTCAGATACGCAGTATTTT,CASSLFSDTQYF
.,.,TRBJ2-1,TRBV11-2,TGTGCCAGCAGCCAGCGGGCGGGGGACAGCTCCTACAATGAGCAGTTCTTC,CASSQRAGDSSYNEQFF
.,.,TRBJ1-5,TRBV11-3,TGTGCCAGCAGCCACCGGACAGCTCAATCTAGCAATCAGCCCCAGCATTTT,CASSHRTAQSSNQPQHF
TRBD2,.,TRBJ2-3,TRBV5-1,TGCGCCAGCAGCATAACTAGCGGGAGGGCCGTTGCCACAGATACGCAGTATTTT,CASSITSGRAVATDTQYF
TRBD1,.,TRBJ2-7,TRBV2,TGTGCCAGCACCTTGGACAGGGGATGGAGCGAGCAGTACTTC,CASTLDRGWSEQYF
.,.,TRBJ2-2,TRBV18,TGTGCCAGCTTTACTCCCGGGAACACCGGGGAGCTGTTTTTT,CASFTPGNTGELFF
TRBD1,few,TRBJ1-1,TRBV4-1,TGCGCCAGCAGGGGAATCGGGACAGGGGAGCCCGGAGCTTTCTTT,CASRGIGTGEPGAFF
TRBD1,once,TRBJ1-1,TRBV10-3,TGTGCCATCAGAAGAACCCCGGGACAGGGGAACACTGAAGCTTTCTTT,CAIRRTPGQGNTEAFF
.,.,TRBJ1-5,TRBV6-1,TGTGCCAGCAGTGAACGGGAGGGCAATCAGCCCCAGCATTTT,CASSEREGNQPQHF
.,.,TRBJ1-2,TRBV21-1,TGTGCCAGCAGCGGGACAGATGGCTACACCTTC,CASSGTDGYTF
.,once,TRBJ2-1,TRBV4-3,TGCGCCAGCAGCCCCGACCTCCAGGGTGGAAATGAGCAGTTCTTC,CASSPDLQGGNEQFF
.,.,TRBJ2-7,TRBV29-1,TGCAGCGTCCAGACTAGTAGAGAAGACTACGAGCAGTACTTC,CSVQTSREDYEQYF
TRBD1,.,TRBJ2-7,TRBV5-8,TGTGCCAGCAGCTTGGTTGGACAGGACTCCTACGAGCAGTACTTC,CASSLVGQDSYEQYF
.,.,TRBJ1-1,TRBV19,TGTGCCAGTGCGGGGCCCGAAGCTTTCTTT,CASAGPEAFF
.,once,TRBJ2-2,TRBV19,TGTGCCAGTAGTCCGAGACCGTACACCGGGGAGCTGTTTTTT,CASSPRPYTGELFF
TRBD1,.,TRBJ2-1,TRBV4-1,TGCGCCAGCAGCCATTACAGGGGGAATGAGCAGTTCTTC,CASSHYRGNEQFF
.,once,TRBJ1-1,TRBV30,TGTGCCTGGAGTGGCGTTGGGACCGTCCTTGAAGCTTTCTTT,CAWSGVGTVLEAFF
TRBD1,.,TRBJ1-5,TRBV27,TGTGCCAGCAGTTCAGGGACAGATAGCAATCAGCCCCAGCATTTT,CASSSGTDSNQPQHF
.,.,TRBJ2-1,TRBV11-3,TGTGCCAGCAGCTTTTTGACCCCTGGGGTGGTGGCGGACAATGAGCAGTTCTTC,CASSFLTPGVVADNEQFF
.,.,TRBJ2-7,TRBV11-3,TGTGCCAGCAGCCGTCGGGACGGAACCTACGAGCAGTACTTC,CASSRRDGTYEQYF
.,.,TRBJ1-3,TRBV27,TGTGCCAGCAGTTTACGGAGCTCTGGAAACACCATATATTTT,CASSLRSSGNTIYF
.,.,TRBJ2-3,TRBV2,TGTGCCAGTGTAAATCAGGGAAGAGTCACAGATACGCAGTATTTT,CASVNQGRVTDTQYF
TRBD1,.,TRBJ2-3,TRBV18,TGTGCCAGCTCAGCTCCTACAGGGGGTCGGAGCACAGATACGCAGTATTTT,CASSAPTGGRSTDTQYF
.,.,TRBJ2-5,TRBV11-2,TGTGCCAGCAGCACCCGGGACTCCAATCAGGGAGAGACCCAGTACTTC,CASSTRDSNQGETQYF
.,.,TRBJ2-7,TRBV7-9,TGTGCCAGCAGCGAAAATCGGGAGACCTACGAGCAGTACTTC,CASSENRETYEQYF
TRBD1,.,TRBJ1-1,TRBV19,TGTGCCAGTAGTCTCAGGACAGGGTACACTGAAGCTTTCTTT,CASSLRTGYTEAFF
.,.,TRBJ2-3,TRBV4-1,TGCGCCAGCAGCCAACTCGGAACAGATACGCAGTATTTT,CASSQLGTDTQYF
.,.,TRBJ2-6,TRBV19,TGTGCCAGTAGTCAGAATACCCCCTCTGGGGCCAACGTCCTGACTTTC,CASSQNTPSGANVLTF
.,.,TRBJ2-5,TRBV21-1,TGTGCCAGCAGCTCAGGACAGGGACGTTCCCAAGAGACCCAGTACTTC,CASSSGQGRSQETQYF
.,once,TRBJ1-3,TRBV4-1,TGCGCCAGCAGCCAAGCGCGGCAGACCGAGTACGGAAACACCATATATTTT,CASSQARQTEYGNTIYF
.,.,TRBJ2-5,TRBV7-3,TGTGCCAGCAGCCCCTCGGGTGAAGGGGAGACCCAGTACTTC,CASSPSGEGETQYF
.,.,TRBJ2-5,TRBV19,TGTGCCAGTAGTATGGCCCGGGCTAAAGAGACCCAGTACTTC,CASSMARAKETQYF
.,.,TRBJ2-5,TRBV11-2,TGTGCCAGCAGCTTAGGCCAGAAGGGCCAAGAGACCCAGTACTTC,CASSLGQKGQETQYF
.,once,TRBJ1-2,TRBV4-2,TGTGCCAGCAGCCAAGATAGGGTTGGCTACACCTTC,CASSQDRVGYTF
TRBD1,.,TRBJ1-4,TRBV23-1,TGCGCCAGCAGTCAATCGCGGGGTGACAGGGGGCGTGAAAAACTGTTTTTT,CASSQSRGDRGREKLFF
TRBD1,.,TRBJ2-7,TRBV6-5,TGTGCCAGCAGTACCTGGACAGGTCACCACGAGCAGTACTTC,CASSTWTGHHEQYF
.,.,TRBJ1-5,TRBV27,TGTGCCAGCAGTTTAACAGGGTTCCAGCCCCAGCATTTT,CASSLTGFQPQHF
.,.,TRBJ1-1,TRBV27,TGTGCCAGCAGCATCGGACACCGACCCCCAGCTTTCTTT,CASSIGHRPPAFF
.,.,TRBJ2-2,TRBV29-1,TGCAGCGTCCCGGACAGCACGAGTTGGGGGGAGCTGTTTTTT,CSVPDSTSWGELFF